This T cell receptor beta chain was recorded in a study of blood T cell repertoires in COVID-19. In this sample, this clone turned up a few times. CDR1 is SGHRS, CDR2 YFSETQ, per germline. V shed 0 bases and J shed 2 bases, with 14 bases lying between them. CDR3 length equals 16 residues. Original analysis: Amplification with reference gene primers provided the estimates of nucleated cell counts. Assay: immunoSEQ multiplex PCR; the TCRdb copy retains only in-frame clones and omits some. The D gene and trimming were derived from the DNA, and the V and J assignments and clone size from that table. The sample contains hundreds of thousands of clones, approximately 81% of which appear only once.

This receptor was identified in a man aged 25-40 years with active or convalescent COVID-19. The J gene is TRBJ1-1, the V gene TRBV5-1, with D perhaps TRBD1 (5 bases). The specimen sequenced was peripheral blood. DNA for the CDR3: TGCGCCAGCAGCTTGGTTCGGGGGGACCGTAACACTGAAGCTTTCTTT. It codes for CASSLVRGDRNTEAFF.